This TCR beta chain came from a study of cytomegalovirus exposure and HLA in healthy donors. Study observations and caveats: Reports credit the classifier with highly specific, highly sensitive diagnosis of cytomegalovirus status. Analysis was carried out at a later point, and it linked a missense DCLRE1C variant to TCR beta V- and J-gene trimming.

V lost 7 bases, J lost 5 bases, and 9 bases lay in between. Germline assignment: CDR1 LNHDA and CDR2 SQIVND (reference sequence). This CDR3 comprises 12 residues. Both 60 Vbeta primers and 13 Jbeta primers went into the PCR. As handled by the study authors: Later analysis identified approximately 88 million unique TCR beta chains, approximately 11 million shared. Sequencing was performed with immunoSEQ multiplex PCR; in TCRdb, only in-frame clones are kept and a portion is missing. That table furnishes V, J and clone size, whereas the DNA furnished D and trimming. This sample has 100,000 to 150,000 clones; about 78% occur once, and the top ten carry roughly 1.2%. This clone was detected only once. What it recognizes is unknown.

The material sequenced was PBMCs. V usage is TRBV19 and J usage is TRBJ2-1, with D unclear. This clonotype originated in a female donor in good health and CMV-seronegative. CDR3 bases: TGTGCCAGTAATATGCAGGACAATGAGCAGTTCTTC. Amino acids: CASNMQDNEQFF.